These 23 T cell receptor beta chains were all obtained from the same sample, sequenced in a study of blood T cell repertoires in COVID-19 (TCRdb year 2020). Receptor amplification or capture employed the immunoSEQ multiplex PCR assay. Imported from immuneACCESS, the table was reduced by TCRdb to in-frame sequences with V and J called. These copies leave out some clones; in studies compared against another copy, an unresolved V gene accounts for under half, and the cause of the remainder is not known. A total of about 190,000 clones appear in this sample, about nine tenths of them only once. 6.7% of the sample comes from the top ten. Sequenced material: peripheral blood. The source is a man aged 40-55 years with acute or convalescent COVID-19.

The chain uses TRBV30 and TRBJ1-1; TRBD1 agrees at 9 bases. The CDR3 spans 13 residues. Germline lookup yields CDR1 GTSNPN and CDR2 SVGIG (reference sequence). Germline trimming cut 3 bases from V and 3 bases from J; bases unmatched to any gene: 2. The CDR3 spells CAWRRDRDTEAFF. The CDR3, as DNA: TGTGCCTGGAGGAGGGACAGGGACACTGAAGCTTTCTTT.

V usage is TRBV9 and J usage is TRBJ2-1; tentatively, D is TRBD2 (6 bases). Germline lookup yields CDR1 SGDLS and CDR2 YYNGEE. Trimming stripped 0 bases from V and 8 bases from J, with 15 bases between. This CDR3 is built from 15 residues. CDR3 sequence reads: CASSVESGSPDEQFF. The CDR3 region has the DNA TGTGCCAGCAGCGTAGAAAGCGGGTCGCCGGATGAGCAGTTCTTC.

V usage is TRBV10-3 and J usage is TRBJ1-5, with 8 bases aligning to TRBD1. Germline V gives CDR1 ENHRY, CDR2 SYGVKD. CDR3 length equals 15 residues. V lost 4 bases, J lost 7 bases, and 9 bases stayed unmatched. CDR3: CAISGTGLSGQPQHF. CDR3 DNA sequence: TGTGCCATCAGTGGGACAGGGTTGTCGGGACAGCCCCAGCATTTT.

V and J are TRBV4-1 and TRBJ1-1; the match to TRBD1 covers 9 bases. Unmatched junction bases numbered 8, after V lost 0 bases and J lost 6 bases. Germline CDR1 and CDR2: MGHRA and YSYEKL. CDR3 length: 16 residues. CDR3 in DNA: TGCGCCAGCAGCCAAGATTTCCGGGACAGGGTACCTGAAGCTTTCTTT. Translation gives CASSQDFRDRVPEAFF.

This clone is a singleton in its sample. The rearrangement uses TRBV28 and TRBJ1-6; possible D gene TRBD1, 6 bases. This CDR3 has 15 amino acids. Germline CDR1 and CDR2: MDHEN and SYDVKM. The V and J ends lost 5 bases and 8 bases respectively, with 16 bases between them. This CDR3 reads CASSDTGLMYSPLHF. DNA of the CDR3: TGTGCCAGCAGTGACACAGGGTTAATGTATTCACCCCTCCACTTT.

The CDR3 is CASSPTWGGGVMDEQFF. DNA of the CDR3: TGTGCCAGCTCACCTACCTGGGGCGGGGGAGTCATGGATGAGCAGTTCTTC. The V and J genes are TRBV18 and TRBJ2-1; 7 positions agree with TRBD2. V gave up 3 bases and J gave up 8 bases; unmatched junction bases: 16. The CDR3 spans 17 residues. Germline-derived CDR1 and CDR2 are KGHSH and LQKENI.

The gene calls are TRBV5-6 and TRBJ2-7, with D possibly TRBD1 on 6 matching bases. Germline lookup yields CDR1 SGHDT and CDR2 YYEEEE. Trimming stripped 4 bases from V and 1 base from J, with 15 bases between. The length of the CDR3 is 15 residues. The CDR3 protein is CASSGLGTLSYEQYF. CDR3 DNA: TGTGCCAGCAGCGGGCTCGGGACACTTTCCTACGAGCAGTACTTC.

The chain recombines TRBV5-4 with TRBJ2-5, with TRBD2 matching 10 bases. CDR1 and CDR2 (germline): SGHNT, YYREEE (reference sequence). CDR3 size: 15 residues. V trimming: 4 bases; J trimming: 1 base; junction bases outside the gene matches: 4. The CDR3 loop reads CASSPSGGVQETQYF. The CDR3 nucleotides read TGTGCCAGCAGCCCTAGCGGGGGTGTCCAAGAGACCCAGTACTTC.

The chain links TRBV5-4 to TRBJ1-1, with 7 bases matching TRBD1. Germline trimming cut 4 bases from V and 0 bases from J; bases unmatched to any gene: 9. The CDR3 is 16 amino acids. CDR1 and CDR2 from the germline V gene are SGHNT and YYREEE (reference sequence). CDR3: CASSPTPGQLNTEAFF. CDR3 DNA: TGTGCCAGCAGCCCGACTCCGGGACAGCTGAACACTGAAGCTTTCTTT.

V usage is TRBV12-3 or TRBV12-4 and J usage is TRBJ1-1, with D hard to call. The V end was cut by 2 bases, the J end by 5 bases, with 9 bases between. The CDR3 extends over 13 amino acids. CDR3 sequence reads: CASSLSAGTEAFF. DNA for the CDR3: TGTGCCAGCAGTTTATCTGCGGGAACTGAAGCTTTCTTT.

The rearrangement links TRBV5-4 to TRBJ2-5, with 7 bases aligning to TRBD2. This CDR3 is built from 13 residues. Germline assignment: CDR1 SGHNT and CDR2 YYREEE (reference sequence). The ends lost 2 bases at V and 3 bases at J; junction bases unmatched: 1. Here the CDR3 DNA reads TGTGCCAGCAGCTTTGGGGGGGAAGAGACCCAGTACTTC. As protein: CASSFGGEETQYF.

J is TRBJ2-3 and V is TRBV10-3, with a possible D match to TRBD2 (6 bases). The CDR3 totals 16 residues. Germline CDR1 is ENHRY and CDR2 is SYGVKD. The V end lost 10 bases, the J end lost 0 bases, and 20 bases lay between the germline ends. The CDR3 sequence: CATTPGGATSTDTQYF. The CDR3 DNA is TGTGCCACCACCCCCGGGGGAGCGACTAGCACAGATACGCAGTATTTT.

The V call is TRBV6-5, the J call TRBJ1-2; possibly TRBD1 for D (6 bases). V gave up 6 bases and J gave up 8 bases, with 16 bases separating them. There are 13 residues in the CDR3. Per germline, CDR1 MNHEY and CDR2 SVGAGI. The chain's CDR3 is CASSRDRLGGYTF. The CDR3 DNA sequence: TGTGCCAGCAGCCGCGACAGGCTTGGAGGCTACACCTTC.

The chain recombines TRBV5-1 with TRBJ2-1, with 9 nucleotides matching TRBD1. Germline V gene data show CDR1 as SGHRS and CDR2 as YFSETQ. V was pared by 2 bases and J by 6 bases, with 12 bases of the junction left unmatched. The CDR3 covers 17 residues. The CDR3 DNA is TGCGCCAGCAGCTTACTCCCCCACAGGGGGCGCGCCAATGAGCAGTTCTTC. This codes for CASSLLPHRGRANEQFF.

The chain combines TRBV6-1 with TRBJ1-5; a possible D gene is TRBD1 (5 bases). CDR1 MNHNS and CDR2 SASEGT come from the germline V gene. CDR3 length equals 13 residues. V was pared by 3 bases and J by 7 bases, with 10 bases between. DNA for the CDR3: TGTGCCAGCAGTGACAGGGTCTGGCAGCCCCAGCATTTT. Translated, it gives CASSDRVWQPQHF.

The chain is built from TRBV24-1 and TRBJ1-6; D gene ambiguous. V lost 4 bases and J lost 7, with 16 bases in between. The CDR3 sequence is 16 residues long. Germline V gives CDR1 KGHDR, CDR2 SFDVKD. The CDR3 loop is CATSELSWSRNSPLHF. In nucleotides, the CDR3 is TGTGCCACCAGTGAACTCTCGTGGAGCCGCAATTCACCCCTCCACTTT.

The gene calls are TRBV30 and TRBJ2-5; the match to TRBD2 covers 14 bases. CDR3 size: 16 residues. Germline V CDR1 and CDR2: GTSNPN, SVGIG (reference sequence). J lost 7 bases, V lost 3 bases, and 10 bases had no gene match. The chain's CDR3 is CAWSPRGLAGEGTQYF. CDR3 in DNA: TGTGCCTGGAGCCCTAGGGGACTAGCGGGGGAGGGGACCCAGTACTTC.

This rearrangement joins TRBV12-5 to TRBJ2-1, with 7 bases lining up with TRBD2. J gave up 13 bases and V 5 bases, and 5 bases lay outside the gene matches. Germline assignment: CDR1 LGHNT and CDR2 FRNRAP. CDR3 length: 11 amino acids. The chain's CDR3 is CASGKTTSQFF. CDR3 DNA: TGTGCTAGTGGTAAAACGACTAGCCAGTTCTTC.

Only a few counts were recorded for this clone. The chain uses TRBV19 and TRBJ1-5; D ambiguous. V lost 9 bases and J lost 4, with 10 bases in between. Germline V gene lookup returns CDR1 LNHDA and CDR2 SQIVND (reference sequence). CDR3 size: 12 residues. CDR3 sequence reads: CASRRSNQPQHF. In DNA form, the CDR3 reads TGTGCCAGCCGACGGAGTAATCAGCCCCAGCATTTT.

This chain connects TRBV5-1 to TRBJ2-7; the match to TRBD1 covers 7 bases. The CDR3 spans 14 residues. After removal of 4 bases from V and 4 bases from J, the junction contained 8 bases not matched to a gene. CDR1 is SGHRS, CDR2 YFSETQ, per germline. CDR3 sequence: CASSGWTGQYEQYF. CDR3 coding DNA: TGCGCCAGCAGCGGATGGACAGGCCAGTACGAGCAGTACTTC.

The rearrangement joins TRBV28 to TRBJ1-4; tentatively, D is TRBD1 (5 bases). This CDR3 contains 14 residues. V was trimmed by 3 bases and J by 7 bases, leaving 12 bases between them. The germline gives CDR1 MDHEN, CDR2 SYDVKM. The CDR3 spells CASSFRQGGEKLFF. In DNA form, the CDR3 reads TGTGCCAGCAGTTTTAGGCAGGGCGGTGAAAAACTGTTTTTT.

The chain uses TRBV3-1 (or the pseudogene TRBV3-2) and TRBJ2-3; maybe TRBD2 (7 bases). This CDR3 region has 16 residues. Germline CDR1 is LGHDT and CDR2 is YNNKEL (reference sequence). Trimming took 1 base from V and 0 from J, leaving 11 bases between them. The CDR3 loop reads CASSQVAGASTDTQYF. CDR3 coding DNA: TGTGCCAGCAGCCAAGTGGCGGGGGCCAGCACAGATACGCAGTATTTT.

The CDR3 DNA is TGTGCCAGCAGCCGAACAGGGGGCCAAGGCTACACCTTC. Amino acids: CASSRTGGQGYTF. The gene calls are TRBV12-3 or TRBV12-4 and TRBJ1-2; TRBD1 agrees at 9 bases. The CDR3 is 13 residues long. V shed 6 bases, J shed 8 bases, and the junction held 7 bases outside the gene matches.